These 28 T cell receptor beta chains share one sample of origin, sequenced in a study of beta chain features in type 1 diabetes. TCRB transcripts that were expressed got sequenced, as all of the isolated RNA had been reverse transcribed. Sequenced by immunoSEQ multiplex PCR; TCRdb stores in-frame clones only, minus some. The sample holds 600,000 or so clones, around an eighth seen once. These receptors have no known antigen. Broader study findings: Patients with Type 1 diabetes showed moderately but significantly shorter TCRB CDR3s in all four CD4+ subsets.

Material: naive CD4+ T cells from blood. The receptors originated from a man under 40 with type 1 diabetes.

The table lists this clone with a few counts. The genes are TRBV28 and TRBJ2-7, with TRBD2 as a possible D gene (6 bases). Trimming stripped 5 bases from V and 1 base from J, with 18 bases between. CDR1 is MDHEN, CDR2 SYDVKM, per germline. CDR3 length: 16 residues. For the CDR3, the DNA is TGTGCCAGCAGTATGGTGGGAGCGGGCCATTCCTACGAGCAGTACTTC. Protein: CASSMVGAGHSYEQYF.

The sample holds a few counts of this clone. The DNA of the CDR3 is TGTGCCAGCAGCGGAGTGGGGTTCGGTAATTCACCCCTCCACTTT. Protein sequence: CASSGVGFGNSPLHF. The gene calls are TRBV5-5 and TRBJ1-6, with unresolved D. The CDR3 runs to 15 residues. Trimming took 4 bases from V and 6 from J, leaving 14 bases between them. CDR1 and CDR2 from the germline V gene are SGHKS and YYEKEE (reference sequence).

The V and J genes are TRBV5-1 and TRBJ2-1, with TRBD1 identical over 9 bases. Trimming at V came to 6 bases and at J to 3 bases, leaving 7 bases not matched to a gene. The CDR3 spans 15 residues. Per germline, CDR1 SGHRS and CDR2 YFSETQ. The chain's CDR3 is CASTQGQGNYNEQFF. Written as DNA, the CDR3 is TGCGCCAGCACCCAGGGACAGGGAAACTACAATGAGCAGTTCTTC.

This chain uses TRBV19 with TRBJ2-7; weak D call: TRBD1 (6 bases). Trimming pared 6 bases from V and 9 bases from J, leaving 18 bases between. The CDR3 loop spans 13 amino acids. Germline V CDR1 and CDR2: LNHDA, SQIVND (reference sequence). The DNA of the CDR3 is TGTGCCAGTAGCAGGACAGTGGGAAATGCGCAGTACTTC. This codes for CASSRTVGNAQYF.

This sequence joins TRBV7-2 and TRBJ2-7; TRBD1 agrees at 7 bases. The CDR3 covers 16 residues. With V trimmed by 7 bases and J by 1 base, 13 bases remained unmatched. CDR1 and CDR2 (germline): SGHTA, FQGNSA. CDR3 region: CASTFPGQRYSYEQYF. CDR3 nucleotides: TGTGCCAGCACCTTTCCGGGACAGAGATATTCCTACGAGCAGTACTTC.

This clone was observed a handful of times. The rearrangement joins TRBV19 to TRBJ1-5; D uncertain. The CDR3 covers 14 residues. Germline V gives CDR1 LNHDA, CDR2 SQIVND (reference sequence). V was pared by 5 bases and J by 5 bases, with 13 bases between. In nucleotides, the CDR3 is TGTGCCAGTAGTCGTCTGGTCATTTATCAGCCCCAGCATTTT. Residues: CASSRLVIYQPQHF. The full variable domain, in which reference TRBV19 and TRBJ1-5 provide the parts outside the CDR3, is DGGITQSPKYLFRKEGQNVTLSCEQNLNHDAMYWYRQDPGQGLRLIYYSQIVNDFQKGDIAEGYSVSREKKESFPLTVTSAQKNPTAFYLCASSRLVIYQPQHFGDGTRLSIL.

This clone was detected a few times. The chain links TRBV18 to TRBJ2-7; maybe TRBD1 (6 bases). The ends were cut back, 3 bases at V and 0 bases at J, with 12 bases in the middle. CDR3 length equals 15 residues. The germline V gene has CDR1 KGHSH and CDR2 LQKENI. The DNA for the CDR3 is TGTGCCAGCTCACCGGGACATAGAAACTCCTACGAGCAGTACTTC. This codes for CASSPGHRNSYEQYF.

The chain combines TRBV28 with TRBJ1-3; maybe TRBD1 (6 bases). Looked up from germline, CDR1 is MDHEN and CDR2 is SYDVKM. V was trimmed by 4 bases and J by 2 bases, leaving 9 bases between them. The length of the CDR3 is 14 residues. The CDR3 nucleotides are TGTGCCAGCAGTTCCCCAGGGGCTGGAAACACCATATATTTT. Protein sequence: CASSSPGAGNTIYF.

This clone was seen a few times. The chain links TRBV30 to TRBJ1-2; 9 bases agree with TRBD1. The CDR3 length is 15 residues. The germline V gene has CDR1 GTSNPN and CDR2 SVGIG (reference sequence). V shed 5 bases, J shed 0 bases, and the junction held 7 bases outside the gene matches. Written as DNA, the CDR3 is TGTGCCTGGGCTAAGGGACAGGGAGCTAACTATGGCTACACCTTC. Its protein product is CAWAKGQGANYGYTF.

The V and J genes are TRBV11-2 and TRBJ2-3; 8 bases are a match to TRBD1. Germline V CDR1 and CDR2: SGHAT, FQNNGV. The CDR3 consists of 15 residues. V gave up 7 bases and J gave up 1 base; unmatched junction bases: 7. CDR3 nucleotide sequence: TGTGCCAGCACCCCGACAGGGGCCCGCACAGATACGCAGTATTTT. This translates into CASTPTGARTDTQYF.

In this sample, this clone turned up a few times. The chain combines TRBV7-2 with TRBJ1-1, with 7 bases that match TRBD1. CDR3 length: 15 amino acids. Germline V lookup: CDR1 SGHTA, CDR2 FQGNSA. Trimming cost V 3 bases and J 1 base; bases outside gene matches: 5. Here the CDR3 DNA reads TGTGCCAGCAGCTTTCAGGGGGGTACGAACACTGAAGCTTTCTTT. Its translation is CASSFQGGTNTEAFF. Full variable domain (remainder filled in from reference TRBV7-2 and TRBJ1-1): GAGVSQSPSNKVTEKGKDVELRCDPISGHTALYWYRQSLGQGLEFLIYFQGNSAPDKSGLPSDRFSAERTGGSVSTLTIQRTQQEDSAVYLCASSFQGGTNTEAFFGQGTRLTVV.

This clone was seen a handful of times. The rearrangement uses TRBV9 and TRBJ2-7; the D gene is possibly TRBD1 (6 bases). V was cut by 0 bases and J by 9 bases, with 13 bases left in between. Germline CDR1 and CDR2: SGDLS and YYNGEE. The length of the CDR3 is 13 residues. CDR3 sequence reads: CASSVAGRGSQYF. DNA of the CDR3: TGTGCCAGCAGCGTAGCGGGCAGGGGATCGCAGTACTTC.

The chain employs TRBV19 and TRBJ2-7; TRBD2 is a possible D gene (5 bases). The germline V gene has CDR1 LNHDA and CDR2 SQIVND (reference sequence). This CDR3 comprises 15 residues. Trimming left V 5 bases short and J 7 bases short, with 21 bases between. CDR3 nucleotide sequence: TGTGCCAGTAGTTACTCGAGGGCCCGGACGGAGGAGCAGTACTTC. Its translation is CASSYSRARTEEQYF. The whole variable domain, filled in from reference TRBV19 and TRBJ2-7, reads DGGITQSPKYLFRKEGQNVTLSCEQNLNHDAMYWYRQDPGQGLRLIYYSQIVNDFQKGDIAEGYSVSREKKESFPLTVTSAQKNPTAFYLCASSYSRARTEEQYFGPGTRLTVT.

This clone has just a few counts. This CDR3 reads CSAIQGVSYEQYF. The CDR3 region has the DNA TGCAGCGCTATACAGGGGGTTAGCTACGAGCAGTACTTC. V gene TRBV29-1 combines with J gene TRBJ2-7; 8 bases align to TRBD1. The CDR3 runs 13 residues. Germline V lookup: CDR1 SQVTM, CDR2 ANQGSEA. The J segment lost 3 bases and the V segment lost 7 bases, leaving 8 bases of the junction unmatched.

In this sample, this clone turned up a few times. The V call is TRBV5-5, the J call TRBJ1-4, with D unresolved. In germline, CDR1 is SGHKS, CDR2 YYEKEE (reference sequence). CDR3 length equals 16 residues. Trimming cost V 2 bases and J 0 bases, with 11 bases left between them. CDR3 protein: CASSFTTLATNEKLFF. The CDR3 region has the DNA TGTGCCAGCAGCTTTACAACACTTGCAACTAATGAAAAACTGTTTTTT.

The chain links TRBV7-2 to TRBJ1-1, with D uncertain. CDR1 and CDR2 from the germline V gene are SGHTA and FQGNSA. The CDR3 contains 13 residues. V lost 4 bases and J 4 bases, leaving 10 bases between the germline ends. Here the CDR3 DNA reads TGTGCCAGCAGCTCCAACCCGGGCACTGAAGCTTTCTTT. It specifies CASSSNPGTEAFF.

The rearrangement uses TRBV11-2 and TRBJ2-3, with 13 bases matching TRBD2. Trimming at V came to 5 bases and at J to 2 bases, leaving 7 bases not matched to a gene. The germline V gene has CDR1 SGHAT and CDR2 FQNNGV. The CDR3 totals 17 residues. The DNA for the CDR3 is TGTGCCAGCAGCCCCAGGACTAGCGGGGGCCCCACAGATACGCAGTATTTT. This gives the protein CASSPRTSGGPTDTQYF. The entire variable domain, with the rest obtained from reference TRBV11-2 and TRBJ2-3, is as follows: EAGVAQSPRYKIIEKRQSVAFWCNPISGHATLYWYQQILGQGPKLLIQFQNNGVVDDSQLPKDRFSAERLKGVDSTLKIQPAKLEDSAVYLCASSPRTSGGPTDTQYFGPGTRLTVL.

The chain links TRBV27 to TRBJ2-5; TRBD2 matches 9 bases. J was trimmed by 3 bases and V by 5 bases; bases with no gene match: 10. Germline lookup yields CDR1 MNHEY and CDR2 SMNVEV (reference sequence). CDR3 length: 16 residues. The CDR3 DNA reads TGTGCCAGCAGTCCCGCGGACGCTAGCGGGGAAGAGACCCAGTACTTC. Translating gives CASSPADASGEETQYF.

V and J are TRBV7-2 and TRBJ2-5, with no clear D. Germline V gene lookup returns CDR1 SGHTA and CDR2 FQGNSA. V was pared by 1 base and J by 4 bases, with 7 bases between. The CDR3 has 13 amino acids. CDR3 DNA: TGTGCCAGCAGCTTAGGCAAAGGAGAGACCCAGTACTTC. Translating gives CASSLGKGETQYF.

This clone has a handful of counts. The V call is TRBV2, the J call TRBJ1-1, with 9 positions matching TRBD1. The CDR3 loop spans 13 amino acids. CDR1 and CDR2 (germline): SNHLY, FYNNEI. Trimming cost V 6 bases and J 3 bases; bases outside gene matches: 2. The CDR3 sequence is CASRGTGHTEAFF. The DNA of the CDR3 is TGTGCCAGCAGGGGGACAGGGCACACTGAAGCTTTCTTT.

This sequence joins TRBV6-5 and TRBJ1-6; 8 nucleotides line up with TRBD1. Germline assignment: CDR1 MNHEY and CDR2 SVGAGI. The CDR3 runs to 14 residues. The junction had 5 bases not matched to a gene; V was cut back by 4 bases and J by 9 bases. CDR3 in amino acids: CASSSDRGGSPLHF. CDR3 nucleotide sequence: TGTGCCAGCAGTTCCGACAGGGGCGGTTCACCCCTCCACTTT.

This clone was recorded a few times. This rearrangement joins TRBV27 to TRBJ2-3; D might be TRBD2 (6 bases). From germline, CDR1 is MNHEY and CDR2 SMNVEV (reference sequence). CDR3 length equals 16 residues. V lost 5 bases, J lost 6 bases, and 21 bases lay in between. The CDR3: CASSPAGFPYADTQYF. DNA of the CDR3: TGTGCCAGCAGTCCCGCGGGGTTCCCCTATGCCGATACGCAGTATTTT.

The rearrangement links TRBV9 to TRBJ2-3; 12 bases are shared with TRBD2. V was pared by 3 bases and J by 4 bases, with 6 bases of the junction left unmatched. The CDR3 is 16 residues long. Germline-derived CDR1 and CDR2 are SGDLS and YYNGEE. CDR3 DNA sequence: TGTGCCAGCAGCGCCCAACTAGCGGGGGGTTCAGATACGCAGTATTTT. Amino acid sequence: CASSAQLAGGSDTQYF. Together with reference TRBV9 and TRBJ2-3, the CDR3 gives the full variable domain: DSGVTQTPKHLITATGQRVTLRCSPRSGDLSVYWYQQSLDQGLQFLIQYYNGEERAKGNILERFSAQQFPDLHSELNLSSLELGDSALYFCASSAQLAGGSDTQYFGPGTRLTVL.

Here the CDR3 reads CASSAGQSTDTQYF. Here the CDR3 DNA reads TGCGCCAGCAGCGCTGGACAGAGCACAGATACGCAGTATTTT. This sequence joins TRBV5-1 and TRBJ2-3, with a possible D match to TRBD1 (6 bases). Germline V gene lookup returns CDR1 SGHRS and CDR2 YFSETQ. The V end was cut by 4 bases, the J end by 0 bases, with 9 bases between. The CDR3 runs 14 residues.

This chain connects TRBV29-1 to TRBJ1-1, with D possibly TRBD1 on 5 matching bases. The CDR3 is 13 amino acids. Germline V gene sequence: CDR1 SQVTM, CDR2 ANQGSEA. Between the trimmed V and J ends, which lost 3 bases and 5 bases, there was a span of 13 bases. CDR3 DNA sequence: TGCAGCGTTGATTCGGGGGTGGTGACTGAAGCTTTCTTT. This translates into CSVDSGVVTEAFF.

This clone turned up a few times. The chain carries TRBV9 and TRBJ2-1; TRBD1 matches at 7 bases. CDR3 length equals 16 residues. The V segment lost 4 bases and the J segment 2 bases; nucleotides outside the gene matches: 9. Germline V CDR1 and CDR2: SGDLS, YYNGEE. The CDR3: CASSTPRQGPYNEQFF. Here the CDR3 DNA reads TGTGCCAGCAGCACCCCTCGACAGGGCCCCTACAATGAGCAGTTCTTC.

The sample holds a few counts of this clone. V usage is TRBV27 and J usage is TRBJ1-4, with unresolved D. Germline CDR1 and CDR2: MNHEY and SMNVEV (reference sequence). This CDR3 is 13 amino acids long. V dropped 3 bases and J dropped 5 bases, with 7 bases sitting between them. CDR3 in amino acids: CASSFQYNEKLFF. DNA of the CDR3: TGTGCCAGCAGTTTCCAGTACAATGAAAAACTGTTTTTT.

This clone was picked up a small number of times. The CDR3 DNA follows: TGTGCCAGCAGCCCTCAGGTGAACACTGAAGCTTTCTTT. Translating it yields CASSPQVNTEAFF. V and J are TRBV11-2 and TRBJ1-1, with D hard to call. This CDR3 has 13 residues. V was shortened by 5 bases and J by 0 bases, with 7 bases between the two germline ends. Germline V gene data show CDR1 as SGHAT and CDR2 as FQNNGV.